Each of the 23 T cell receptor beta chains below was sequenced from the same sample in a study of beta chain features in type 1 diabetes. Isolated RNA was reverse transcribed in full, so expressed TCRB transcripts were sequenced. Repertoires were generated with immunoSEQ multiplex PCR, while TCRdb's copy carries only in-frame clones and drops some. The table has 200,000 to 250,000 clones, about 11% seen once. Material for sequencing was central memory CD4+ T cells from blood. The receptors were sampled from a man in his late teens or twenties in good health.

The chain's CDR3 is CASMEGAYYEQYF. CDR3 DNA sequence: TGTGCCAGCATGGAGGGGGCCTACTACGAGCAGTACTTC. The chain uses TRBV6-1 and TRBJ2-7, with a weak D call TRBD1 (7 bases). Trimming cost V 7 bases and J 3 bases, with 13 bases left between them. The CDR3 consists of 13 residues. Germline CDR1 reads MNHNS; CDR2 reads SASEGT.

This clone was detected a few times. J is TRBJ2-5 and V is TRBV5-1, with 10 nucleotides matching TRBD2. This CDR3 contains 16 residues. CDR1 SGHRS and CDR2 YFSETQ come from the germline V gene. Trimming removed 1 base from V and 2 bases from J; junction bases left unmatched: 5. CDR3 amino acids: CASSLMIAGGQETQYF. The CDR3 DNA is TGCGCCAGCAGCTTGATGATAGCGGGAGGACAAGAGACCCAGTACTTC.

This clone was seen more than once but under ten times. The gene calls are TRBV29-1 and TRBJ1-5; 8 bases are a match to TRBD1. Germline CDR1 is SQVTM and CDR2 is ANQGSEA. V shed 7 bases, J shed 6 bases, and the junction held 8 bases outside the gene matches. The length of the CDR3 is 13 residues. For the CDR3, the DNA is TGCAGCGCCCTGGACAGGGTCGGTCAGCCCCAGCATTTT. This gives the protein CSALDRVGQPQHF.

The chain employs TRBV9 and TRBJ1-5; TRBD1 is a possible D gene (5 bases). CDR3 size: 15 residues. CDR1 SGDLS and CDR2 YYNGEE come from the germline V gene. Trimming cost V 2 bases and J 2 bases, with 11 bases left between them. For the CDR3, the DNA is TGTGCCAGCAGCGTTGGGGCGGGCGGCAATCAGCCCCAGCATTTT. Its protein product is CASSVGAGGNQPQHF.

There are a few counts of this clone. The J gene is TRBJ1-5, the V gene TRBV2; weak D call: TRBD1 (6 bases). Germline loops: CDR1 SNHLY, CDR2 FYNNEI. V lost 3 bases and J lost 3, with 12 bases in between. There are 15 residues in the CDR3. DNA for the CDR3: TGTGCCAGCAGTGAGAACAGGGATGACAATCAGCCCCAGCATTTT. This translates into CASSENRDDNQPQHF.

As DNA, the CDR3 is TGTGCCATCGGGGCCGGGACGGCGAATCAGCCCCAGCATTTT. It codes for CAIGAGTANQPQHF. This chain joins TRBV10-3 and TRBJ1-5, with a tentative D call TRBD1 (5 bases). Looked up from germline, CDR1 is ENHRY and CDR2 is SYGVKD. V lost 8 bases to trimming and J lost 4 bases, with 15 bases between them. This CDR3 region has 14 residues.

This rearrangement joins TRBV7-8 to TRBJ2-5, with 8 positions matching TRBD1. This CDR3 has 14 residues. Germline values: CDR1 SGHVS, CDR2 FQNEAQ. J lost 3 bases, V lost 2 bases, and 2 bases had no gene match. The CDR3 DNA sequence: TGTGCCAGCAGCTTAATGACAGGGGAAGAGACCCAGTACTTC. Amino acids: CASSLMTGEETQYF.

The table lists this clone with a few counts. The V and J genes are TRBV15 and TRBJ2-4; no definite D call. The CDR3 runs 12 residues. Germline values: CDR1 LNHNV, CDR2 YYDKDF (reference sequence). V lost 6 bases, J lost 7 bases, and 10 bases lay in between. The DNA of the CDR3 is TGTGCCACCAGTACCTTGGGTAACATTCAGTACTTC. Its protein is CATSTLGNIQYF. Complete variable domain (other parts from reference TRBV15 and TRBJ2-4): DAMVIQNPRYQVTQFGKPVTLSCSQTLNHNVMYWYQQKSSQAPKLLFHYYDKDFNNEADTPDNFQSRRPNTSFCFLDIRSPGLGDTAMYLCATSTLGNIQYFGAGTRLSVL.

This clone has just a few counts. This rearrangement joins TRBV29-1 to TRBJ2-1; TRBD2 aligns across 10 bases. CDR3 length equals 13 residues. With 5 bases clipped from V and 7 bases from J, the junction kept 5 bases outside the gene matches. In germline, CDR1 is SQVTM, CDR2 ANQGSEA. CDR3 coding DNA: TGCAGCGTTCTGGGACTAGCGAGGAATGAGCAGTTCTTC. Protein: CSVLGLARNEQFF.

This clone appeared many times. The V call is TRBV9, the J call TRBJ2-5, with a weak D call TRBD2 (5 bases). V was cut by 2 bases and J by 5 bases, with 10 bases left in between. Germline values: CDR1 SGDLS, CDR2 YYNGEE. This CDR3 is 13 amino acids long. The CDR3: CASSVGPGETQYF. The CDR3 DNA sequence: TGTGCCAGCAGCGTTGGCCCGGGGGAGACCCAGTACTTC.

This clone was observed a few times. CDR3 bases: TGTGCCATCAGTGATTACGAAAAGGCGAGTAACACCGGGGAGCTGTTTTTT. Residues: CAISDYEKASNTGELFF. The chain links TRBV10-3 to TRBJ2-2; D unresolved. CDR3 length equals 17 residues. Deletions cut 3 bases from V and 2 bases from J, with 16 bases between. Germline V lookup: CDR1 ENHRY, CDR2 SYGVKD.

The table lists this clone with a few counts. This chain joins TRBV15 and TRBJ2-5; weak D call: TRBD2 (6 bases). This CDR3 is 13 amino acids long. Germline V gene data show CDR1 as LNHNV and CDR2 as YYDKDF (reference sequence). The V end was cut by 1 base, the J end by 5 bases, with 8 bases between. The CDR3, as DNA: TGTGCCACCAGCAGAGGTCGGGAGGAGACCCAGTACTTC. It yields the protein CATSRGREETQYF.

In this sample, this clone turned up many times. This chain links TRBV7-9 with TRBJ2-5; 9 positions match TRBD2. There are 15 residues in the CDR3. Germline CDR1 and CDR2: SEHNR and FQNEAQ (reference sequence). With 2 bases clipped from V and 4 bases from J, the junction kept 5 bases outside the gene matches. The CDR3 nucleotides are TGTGCCAGCAGCTTACCAGCGGGAGGAGGAGAGACCCAGTACTTC. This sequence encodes CASSLPAGGGETQYF.

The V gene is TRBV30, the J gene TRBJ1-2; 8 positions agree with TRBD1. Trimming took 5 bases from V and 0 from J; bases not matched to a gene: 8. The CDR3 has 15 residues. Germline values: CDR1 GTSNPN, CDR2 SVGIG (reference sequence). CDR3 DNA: TGTGCCTGGCCGGGACAGGTCCATTCTAACTATGGCTACACCTTC. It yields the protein CAWPGQVHSNYGYTF. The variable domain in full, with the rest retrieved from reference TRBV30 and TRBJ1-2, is SQTIHQWPATLVQPVGSPLSLECTVEGTSNPNLYWYRQAAGRGLQLLFYSVGIGQISSEVPQNLSASRPQDRQFILSSKKLLLSDSGFYLCAWPGQVHSNYGYTFGSGTRLTVV.

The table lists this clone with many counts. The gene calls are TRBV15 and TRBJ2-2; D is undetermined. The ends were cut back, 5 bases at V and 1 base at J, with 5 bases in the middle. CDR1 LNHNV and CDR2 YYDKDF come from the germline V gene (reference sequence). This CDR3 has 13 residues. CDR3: CATSGRNTGELFF. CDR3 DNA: TGTGCCACCAGCGGTAGGAACACCGGGGAGCTGTTTTTT.

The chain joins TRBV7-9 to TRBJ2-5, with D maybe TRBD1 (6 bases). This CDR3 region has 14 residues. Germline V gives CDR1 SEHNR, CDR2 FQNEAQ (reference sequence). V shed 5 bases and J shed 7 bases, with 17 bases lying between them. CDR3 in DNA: TGTGCCAGCAGCGCCGGGACAACGGATGGGACCCAGTACTTC. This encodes CASSAGTTDGTQYF.

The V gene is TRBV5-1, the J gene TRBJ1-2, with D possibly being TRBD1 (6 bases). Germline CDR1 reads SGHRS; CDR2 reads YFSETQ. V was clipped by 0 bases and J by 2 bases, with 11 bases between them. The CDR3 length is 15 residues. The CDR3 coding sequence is TGCGCCAGCAGCTTGGCGGACAGCGAAAACTATGGCTACACCTTC. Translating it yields CASSLADSENYGYTF.

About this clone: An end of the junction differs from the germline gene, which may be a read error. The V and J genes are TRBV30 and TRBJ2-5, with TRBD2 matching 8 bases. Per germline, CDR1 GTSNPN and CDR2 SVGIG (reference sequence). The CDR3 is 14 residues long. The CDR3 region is CAWSVGRAEETQHF. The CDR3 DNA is TGTGCCTGGAGTGTCGGGAGGGCCGAAGAGACCCAGCACTTC.

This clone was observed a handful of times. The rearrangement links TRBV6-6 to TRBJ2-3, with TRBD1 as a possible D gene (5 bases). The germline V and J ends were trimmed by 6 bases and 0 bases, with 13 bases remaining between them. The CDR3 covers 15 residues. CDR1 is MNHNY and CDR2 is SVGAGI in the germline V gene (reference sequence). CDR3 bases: TGTGCCAGCAGGGCACAGTGGGGCAGCACAGATACGCAGTATTTT. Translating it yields CASRAQWGSTDTQYF.

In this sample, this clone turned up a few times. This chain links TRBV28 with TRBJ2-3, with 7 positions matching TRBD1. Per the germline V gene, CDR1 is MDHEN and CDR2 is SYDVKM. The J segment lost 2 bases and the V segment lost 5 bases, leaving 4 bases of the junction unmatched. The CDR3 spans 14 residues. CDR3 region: CASSHRGSTDTQYF. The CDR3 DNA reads TGTGCCAGCAGTCACAGGGGTTCCACAGATACGCAGTATTTT.

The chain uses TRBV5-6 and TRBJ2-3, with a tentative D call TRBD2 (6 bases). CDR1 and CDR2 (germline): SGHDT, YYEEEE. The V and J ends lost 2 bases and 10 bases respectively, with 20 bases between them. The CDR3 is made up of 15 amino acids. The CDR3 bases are TGTGCCAGCAGCTTTATGACGGGAGAGGTTCGTGCGCAGTATTTT. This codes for CASSFMTGEVRAQYF.

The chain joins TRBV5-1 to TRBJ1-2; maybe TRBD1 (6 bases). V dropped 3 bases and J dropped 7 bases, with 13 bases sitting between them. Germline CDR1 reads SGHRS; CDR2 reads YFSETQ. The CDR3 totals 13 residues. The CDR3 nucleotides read TGCGCCAGCAGCTACGGGGACATTTCTGGCTACACCTTC. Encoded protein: CASSYGDISGYTF.

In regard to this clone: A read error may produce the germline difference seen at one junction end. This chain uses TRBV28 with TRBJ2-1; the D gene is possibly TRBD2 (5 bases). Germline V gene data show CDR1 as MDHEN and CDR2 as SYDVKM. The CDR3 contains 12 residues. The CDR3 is CASSLSGQARVF. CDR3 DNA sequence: TGTGCCAGCAGTTTGTCAGGTCAGGCGAGGGTCTTC. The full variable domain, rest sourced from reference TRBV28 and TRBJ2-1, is DVKVTQSSRYLVKRTGEKVFLECVQDMDHENMFWYRQDPGLGLRLIYFSYDVKMKEKGDIPEGYSVSREKKERFSLILESASTNQTSMYLCASSLSGQARVFGPGTRLTVL.